This T cell receptor (beta chain) was sequenced for a study of blood T cell repertoires in COVID-19 (dated by TCRdb to the early 2020s). Broadly, across the study: Collaborator samples came from the United States, Italy and Spain and covered acute and convalescent phases of COVID-19. The material from the prospective study consisted of cDNA or gDNA derived from T cells, B-cell-depleted T cells, or PBMCs. The dataset comprised deeply sampled blood TCRbeta repertoires from subjects exposed to, actively infected with, or recovered from COVID-19. The repertoires were released in a freely available public database intended as a resource for research on the immune response to SARS-CoV-2. Where available, HLA class I and class II types were obtained from metadata supplied by the sample provider rather than from assay-based typing. Samples were obtained from the ongoing ImmuneRACE study (first 160 participants) and from 950 to 1,500 subjects provided by 6 global collaborators. Nearly every sample came with metadata listing a de-identified subject ID, COVID-19 status, age in years and sex. Summary of the overall study and its limitations: The quantity of clinical and demographic metadata differed by source and by participant and was supplied without curation.

The collaborating institutions used their own protocols to collect whole blood in K2EDTA tubes. For TCRbeta analysis, collaborators shipped samples as frozen whole blood, isolated PBMCs, or DNA extracted from either of those sample types. From a lookup of the germline V gene, CDR1 and CDR2 are MGHRA and YSYEKL. Counted from cysteine to phenylalanine, this CDR3 has 16 amino acids. Only the CDR3 DNA stays, 48 bases, in frame from base 1. V lost 0 bases and J lost 0 bases; the stretch between them is 6 bases long. The immunoSEQ Assay, a bias-controlled multiplex PCR, was used to amplify TCRbeta CDR3 regions from genomic DNA. The published analysis was carried out like this. The number of nucleated cells in each sample was estimated by amplification of reference gene primers within the assay. To quantify the absolute abundance of each unique TCRbeta CDR3 rearrangement, sequence reads were collapsed and filtered. For each sample, productive Simpson clonality was calculated as the square root of Simpson's diversity index over productive rearrangements. TCRdb re-hosts the immuneACCESS table, in-frame sequences only. Its copies lack some clones; in the studies checked, an unresolved V gene accounts for under half of them, and the cause for the rest is not known. V, J and clone size are those of that table, while D and trimming were read from the DNA. The sample table shows about 270,000 clones, and roughly nine tenths are seen once. The ten largest clones take up about 8.6% of the sample.

On this clone itself: No cognate antigen has been identified for it. No per-base quality is available; no much larger clone lies one base away.

The chain joins TRBV4-1 to TRBJ2-6, with the D gene too uncertain to name. Sequencing used peripheral blood. This clonotype was sampled from a man aged 35-49 years with active or convalescent COVID-19. The nucleotides read TGCGCCAGCAGCCAAGATCCGTTCTCTGGGGCCAACGTCCTGACTTTC. Translated, this is CASSQDPFSGANVLTF.